This T cell receptor (beta chain) was recorded in a study of PD-L1 blockade in urothelial cancer. The time point here: peripheral blood 6 weeks after treatment start. Per the germline V gene, CDR1 is SGHRS and CDR2 is YFSETQ. The CDR3 is made up of 19 amino acids. V dropped 5 bases and J dropped 7; count of bases not matched to a gene: 17. TCRdb's copy holds only in-frame clones and misses some; the assay was immunoSEQ multiplex PCR. The data show under 150,000 clones, with roughly 90% seen just once and 1.5% to 2% held by the top ten. This material consisted of PBMCs, taken around atezolizumab (anti-PD-L1) treatment. This chain joins TRBV5-1 and TRBJ1-6; 11 bases agree with TRBD1. This TCR came from a man in his fifties or sixties with urothelial cancer. CDR3 bases: TGCGCCAGCAGGACCGGACAGGGGGCGAGTTCGGGACTGAATTCACCCCTCCACTTT. Residues: CASRTGQGASSGLNSPLHF.